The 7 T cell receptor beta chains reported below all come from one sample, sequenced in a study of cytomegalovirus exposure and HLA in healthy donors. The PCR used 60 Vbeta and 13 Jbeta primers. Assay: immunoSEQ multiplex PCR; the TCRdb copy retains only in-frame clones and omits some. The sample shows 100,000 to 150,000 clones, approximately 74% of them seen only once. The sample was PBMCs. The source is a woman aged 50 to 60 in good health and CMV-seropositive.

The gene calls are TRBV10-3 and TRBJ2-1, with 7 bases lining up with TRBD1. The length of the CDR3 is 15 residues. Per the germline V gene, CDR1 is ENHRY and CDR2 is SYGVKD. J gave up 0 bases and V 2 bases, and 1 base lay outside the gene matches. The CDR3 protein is CAISEDRASYNEQFF. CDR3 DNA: TGTGCCATCAGTGAGGACAGGGCCTCCTACAATGAGCAGTTCTTC.

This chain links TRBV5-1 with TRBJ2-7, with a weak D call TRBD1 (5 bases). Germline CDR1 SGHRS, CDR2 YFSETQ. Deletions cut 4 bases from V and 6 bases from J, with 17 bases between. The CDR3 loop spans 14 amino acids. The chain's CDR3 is CASSADNTRGEQYF. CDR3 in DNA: TGCGCCAGCAGCGCGGACAACACAAGGGGCGAGCAGTACTTC.

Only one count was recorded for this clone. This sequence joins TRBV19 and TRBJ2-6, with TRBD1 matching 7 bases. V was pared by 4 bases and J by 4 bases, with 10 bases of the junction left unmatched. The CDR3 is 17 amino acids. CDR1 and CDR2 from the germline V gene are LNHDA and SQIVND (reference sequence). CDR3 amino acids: CASSTHLTGAGANVLTF. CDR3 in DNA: TGTGCCAGTAGTACCCATTTAACAGGGGCCGGGGCCAACGTCCTGACTTTC.

The CDR3, as DNA: TGTGCCTGGCACGACAGGGCCAACTATGGCTACACCTTC. It is translated as CAWHDRANYGYTF. This chain connects TRBV30 to TRBJ1-2; 7 nucleotides agree with TRBD1. This CDR3 region has 13 residues. Germline-derived CDR1 and CDR2 are GTSNPN and SVGIG (reference sequence). Trimming cost V 5 bases and J 2 bases; bases outside gene matches: 5.

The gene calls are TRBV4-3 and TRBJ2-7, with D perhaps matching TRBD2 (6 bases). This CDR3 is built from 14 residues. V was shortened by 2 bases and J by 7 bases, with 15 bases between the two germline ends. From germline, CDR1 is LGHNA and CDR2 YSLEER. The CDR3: CASSQFAKGGEQYF. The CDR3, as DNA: TGCGCCAGCAGCCAATTCGCAAAGGGAGGAGAGCAGTACTTC.

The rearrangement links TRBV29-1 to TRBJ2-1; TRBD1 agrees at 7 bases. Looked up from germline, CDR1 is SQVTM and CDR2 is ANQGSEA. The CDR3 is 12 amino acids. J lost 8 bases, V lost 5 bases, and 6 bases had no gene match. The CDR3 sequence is CSVSDRVYEQFF. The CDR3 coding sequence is TGCAGCGTTAGTGACAGGGTTTATGAGCAGTTCTTC.

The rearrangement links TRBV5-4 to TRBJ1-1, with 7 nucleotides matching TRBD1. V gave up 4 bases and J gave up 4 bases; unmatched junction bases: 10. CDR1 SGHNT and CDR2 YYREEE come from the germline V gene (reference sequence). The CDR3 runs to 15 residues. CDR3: CASSPVSGQTTEAFF. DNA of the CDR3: TGTGCCAGCAGCCCCGTCTCGGGACAGACCACTGAAGCTTTCTTT. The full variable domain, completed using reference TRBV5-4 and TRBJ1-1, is ETGVTQSPTHLIKTRGQQVTLRCSSQSGHNTVSWYQQALGQGPQFIFQYYREEENGRGNFPPRFSGLQFPNYSSELNVNALELDDSALYLCASSPVSGQTTEAFFGQGTRLTVV.